This T cell receptor beta chain is from a study of T cells after yellow fever vaccination. Study-wide background: Fractions low in cell number were prepared with SMART-Seq v4 Ultra Low Input.

With 3 bases removed from V and 0 bases from J, the gap between germline ends came to 9 bases. This CDR3 comprises 15 residues. Germline loops: CDR1 LNHNV, CDR2 YYDKDF (reference sequence). With regard to this clonotype: Its antigen is undetermined.

Study conclusions and caveats: Contaminating bulk clonotypes could be abundant in FACS-sorted repertoires. Subsequent booster samples again held most clones from primary vaccination (96% CD4, about 85% CD8).

TCRdb itself ran the 5' RACE reads through MiXCR, one entry per CDR3 protein. Of some 320,000 distinct CDR3 sequences listed, roughly 9.4% are singletons. The chain employs TRBV15 and TRBJ2-1, with D possibly being TRBD1 or TRBD2 (5 bases each). The sequence was obtained from a man younger than 30 who received the YFV17D yellow fever vaccine. The sequenced sample was PBMCs, obtained on the day of the first yellow fever vaccination. CDR3 DNA sequence: TGTGCCACCAGCAGGGGACCCCTCTCCTACAATGAGCAGTTCTTC. As protein: CATSRGPLSYNEQFF.